This TCR beta chain was sequenced in a study of blood T cell repertoires in COVID-19. Study details: PBMCs, B-cell-depleted T cells, or T cells provided the cDNA or gDNA that made up the material.

Germline values: CDR1 SGDLS, CDR2 YYNGEE. CDR3 size: 15 residues. V lost 7 bases and J lost 0; bases outside the gene matches: 9. TCRdb keeps only in-frame clones here, not all; method: immunoSEQ multiplex PCR. The profile shows fewer than 110,000 clones, 75% to 95% of them singletons. The chain is built from TRBV9 and TRBJ2-7; TRBD2 agrees at 8 bases. Specimen: peripheral blood. This receptor was taken from a woman aged 25-40 years with acute or convalescent COVID-19. CDR3 bases: TGTGCCAGCGCCCCTAGCGGGCATACCTCCTACGAGCAGTACTTC. Amino acid sequence: CASAPSGHTSYEQYF.